This T cell receptor beta chain appears in the sequencing data of a study of T cell changes during pregnancy in multiple sclerosis. The sample holds one count of this clone. The CDR3 extends over 15 amino acids. Germline V gene data show CDR1 as SGHVS and CDR2 as FQNEAQ. V shed 3 bases, J shed 2 bases, and the junction held 6 bases outside the gene matches. Sequencing used immunoSEQ multiplex PCR; TCRdb keeps in-frame clones, though not all of them. The sample comprises 55,000 to 85,000 clones, about 94% of which are singletons, and less than 0.65% rests with the top ten. The clonotype comes from a female donor with multiple sclerosis, enrolled in a pregnancy study. Sequenced material: peripheral blood, taken in the third trimester of pregnancy. The chain carries TRBV7-8 and TRBJ1-1; TRBD1 matches 7 bases. This chain's CDR3 is CASSLMTGTNTEAFF. CDR3 in DNA: TGTGCCAGCAGCTTGATGACAGGGACCAACACTGAAGCTTTCTTT.